These 30 T cell receptor beta chains originate from one sample sequenced in a study of CD8 T cells in ankylosing spondylitis. From the 5' RACE reads, TCRdb called clonotypes with MiXCR, one entry per CDR3 protein. The repertoire holds 250,000 or so distinct CDR3 sequences, with roughly 10% as singletons. Sequenced input: blood, either unsorted or a sorted T cell fraction (not recorded which). Every receptor here comes from a male donor with ankylosing spondylitis or in good health (not recorded which).

The CDR3 region has the DNA TGTGCCAGCAGCTGGCCGGGACAGGAAGGTGCCGAGCAGTACTTC. It is translated as CASSWPGQEGAEQYF. The chain joins TRBV5-4 to TRBJ2-7, with TRBD1 matching 8 bases. In germline, CDR1 is SGHNT, CDR2 YYREEE (reference sequence). This CDR3 comprises 15 residues. Germline trimming cut 3 bases from V and 6 bases from J; bases unmatched to any gene: 11.

In this sample, this clonotype turned up many times. The chain couples TRBV5-1 to TRBJ1-2; D is perhaps TRBD1 (5 bases). From germline, CDR1 is SGHRS and CDR2 YFSETQ. This CDR3 region has 15 residues. The germline V and J ends were trimmed by 0 bases and 2 bases, with 11 bases remaining between them. The CDR3 nucleotides read TGCGCCAGCAGCTTGGTTGGAGGGGCCAACTATGGCTACACCTTC. It codes for CASSLVGGANYGYTF.

The chain has TRBV4-1 and TRBJ2-3; 10 nucleotides match TRBD1. This CDR3 is 16 amino acids long. CDR1 MGHRA and CDR2 YSYEKL come from the germline V gene. V lost 3 bases to trimming and J lost 0 bases; unmatched junction nucleotides: 3. CDR3 in amino acids: CASSHRDRGSTDTQYF. The CDR3 nucleotides read TGCGCCAGCAGCCATCGGGACAGGGGAAGCACAGATACGCAGTATTTT.

In its sample, this clonotype was seen many times. Germline is not matched at one junction end, which may reflect a read error. The V call is TRBV12-3 or TRBV12-4, the J call TRBJ2-7, with D unresolved. The CDR3 has 12 amino acids. Written as DNA, the CDR3 is TGTGCCAGCAGCTTAGACTCCTACGAGCAGTACTTC. This translates into CASSLDSYEQYF.

This clonotype was detected a few times. The CDR3 DNA reads TGCGCCAGCAGCCAATTTGGGACAGTCCAAGAGACCCAGTACTTC. Translating gives CASSQFGTVQETQYF. This rearrangement joins TRBV4-1 to TRBJ2-5; 7 bases agree with TRBD1. The CDR3 covers 15 residues. With V trimmed by 2 bases and J by 1 base, 4 bases remained unmatched. CDR1 is MGHRA, CDR2 YSYEKL, per germline.

This sequence joins TRBV9 and TRBJ2-7; TRBD1 aligns across 7 bases. The CDR3 is made up of 14 amino acids. J gave up 3 bases and V 0 bases, and 3 bases lay outside the gene matches. The germline CDR1 and CDR2 sequences are SGDLS and YYNGEE. The CDR3 coding sequence is TGTGCCAGCAGCGTAGCCGGGACAGACTACGAGCAGTACTTC. As protein: CASSVAGTDYEQYF.

The chain recombines TRBV7-9 with TRBJ2-5, with D possibly matching TRBD2 (5 bases). Germline V gene data show CDR1 as SEHNR and CDR2 as FQNEAQ (reference sequence). The CDR3 is 14 residues long. V lost 1 base, J lost 4 bases, and 10 bases lay in between. The CDR3, as DNA: TGTGCCAGCAGCTTAGTAGAGAGCGGAGAGACCCAGTACTTC. This translates into CASSLVESGETQYF.

The sample holds many counts of this clonotype. The genes are TRBV5-1 and TRBJ2-5, with a possible D match to TRBD1 (5 bases). Trimming stripped 2 bases from V and 5 bases from J, with 13 bases between. CDR3 length: 14 residues. The V gene's germline CDR1 is SGHRS and CDR2 YFSETQ. The CDR3: CASSFGQAPETQYF. The CDR3 bases are TGCGCCAGCAGCTTTGGACAAGCCCCTGAGACCCAGTACTTC.

This clonotype was detected ten times or more. This chain uses TRBV5-6 with TRBJ2-5; TRBD1 aligns across 7 bases. Trimming at V came to 3 bases and at J to 1 base, leaving 9 bases not matched to a gene. The CDR3 loop spans 16 amino acids. The germline CDR1 and CDR2 sequences are SGHDT and YYEEEE. DNA for the CDR3: TGTGCCAGCAGCTCCGAGGTGGACAGGCCCCAAGAGACCCAGTACTTC. Residues: CASSSEVDRPQETQYF.

This clonotype was detected ten times or more. The chain combines TRBV6-1 with TRBJ2-7; D remains ambiguous. Trimming left V 8 bases short and J 3 bases short, with 17 bases between. The CDR3 has 14 residues. Per germline, CDR1 MNHNS and CDR2 SASEGT. DNA of the CDR3: TGTGCCAGCTCCTACGGTCTCGCCGGCTACGAGCAGTACTTC. This gives the protein CASSYGLAGYEQYF.

This clonotype came up many times. This chain links TRBV20-1 with TRBJ2-1, with D maybe TRBD1 (6 bases). This CDR3 has 16 amino acids. V lost 5 bases and J lost 0, with 17 bases in between. Germline values: CDR1 DFQATT, CDR2 SNEGSKA (reference sequence). CDR3 bases: TGCAGTGCTCCAGGGGTGGGGGCCAGCTCCTACAATGAGCAGTTCTTC. Protein: CSAPGVGASSYNEQFF.

At least ten counts were recorded for this clonotype. This chain connects TRBV20-1 to TRBJ2-5; D may be TRBD2 (6 bases). The germline V and J ends were trimmed by 0 bases and 9 bases, with 17 bases remaining between them. Per the germline V gene, CDR1 is DFQATT and CDR2 is SNEGSKA (reference sequence). The CDR3 loop spans 14 amino acids. CDR3 region: CSARDRVSPGAQYF. The CDR3 DNA sequence: TGCAGTGCTAGAGATCGTGTCAGCCCGGGGGCCCAGTACTTC.

V is TRBV3-1 and J is TRBJ2-1, with TRBD2 as a possible D gene (5 bases). In germline, CDR1 is LGHDT, CDR2 YNNKEL (reference sequence). This CDR3 has 15 amino acids. Between the trimmed V and J ends, which lost 4 bases and 4 bases, there was a span of 14 bases. CDR3 loop: CASSPRRVPYNEQFF. The CDR3, as DNA: TGTGCCAGCAGCCCCAGGCGGGTACCTTACAATGAGCAGTTCTTC.

At least ten counts were recorded for this clonotype. The chain carries TRBV12-3 or TRBV12-4 and TRBJ2-7; D perhaps matches TRBD1 (5 bases). The CDR3 spans 14 residues. Between the trimmed V and J ends, which lost 7 bases and 5 bases, there was a span of 18 bases. CDR3 loop: CASNRAGFEDEQYF. The DNA of the CDR3 is TGTGCCAGCAACCGAGCAGGGTTCGAGGACGAGCAGTACTTC.

The J gene is TRBJ2-2, the V gene TRBV5-5, with a possible D match to TRBD2 (6 bases). Germline V gene data show CDR1 as SGHKS and CDR2 as YYEKEE (reference sequence). Trimming removed 5 bases from V and 3 bases from J, with 11 bases in between. The CDR3 loop spans 14 amino acids. CDR3 DNA sequence: TGTGCCAGCAGTAAAAGACTAGACACCGGGGAGCTGTTTTTT. Translation gives CASSKRLDTGELFF.

This clonotype appeared many times. The rearrangement uses TRBV29-1 and TRBJ2-1, with D perhaps given as TRBD1 or TRBD2 (5 bases each). Trimming cost V 2 bases and J 8 bases, with 19 bases left between them. The germline V gene has CDR1 SQVTM and CDR2 ANQGSEA. CDR3 size: 15 residues. DNA for the CDR3: TGCAGCGTTGAAAGGGTTGGGGGTACGGACGATGAGCAGTTCTTC. This codes for CSVERVGGTDDEQFF.

This clonotype came up many times. The rearrangement uses TRBV29-1 and TRBJ2-7; D remains unclear. Germline CDR1 SQVTM, CDR2 ANQGSEA. The CDR3 has 13 amino acids. The ends were cut back, 1 base at V and 2 bases at J, with 9 bases in the middle. The CDR3 sequence is CSVEGRGPYEQYF. Written as DNA, the CDR3 is TGCAGCGTTGAAGGCCGCGGACCCTACGAGCAGTACTTC.

The chain combines TRBV19 with TRBJ1-2; D remains unclear. V was shortened by 6 bases and J by 4 bases, with 9 bases between the two germline ends. CDR1 is LNHDA, CDR2 SQIVND, per germline (reference sequence). This CDR3 is built from 12 residues. CDR3 coding DNA: TGTGCCAGTAGGGCAGGACCCTATGGCTACACCTTC. Its protein is CASRAGPYGYTF.

This clonotype was counted many times. The V and J genes are TRBV28 and TRBJ2-7; weak D call: TRBD2 (6 bases). The V end lost 5 bases, the J end lost 2 bases, and 13 bases lay between the germline ends. The germline gives CDR1 MDHEN, CDR2 SYDVKM. The CDR3 consists of 14 residues. The chain's CDR3 is CASSRRDLPYEQYF. CDR3 DNA: TGTGCCAGCAGTCGCCGGGACTTACCCTACGAGCAGTACTTC.

Turning to this clonotype: A much larger clone sits a single nucleotide away, making a read error possible. The chain links TRBV7-3 to TRBJ2-7; a possible D gene is TRBD2 (5 bases). Germline V CDR1 and CDR2: SGHTA, FQGTGA. CDR3 length: 13 amino acids. For the CDR3, the DNA is TGTACCAGCAGCTTAAGTCTAGCTGGGGAGCAGTACTTC. Its translation is CTSSLSLAGEQYF.

This clonotype was seen at least ten times. The V and J genes are TRBV20-1 and TRBJ2-3; the match to TRBD2 covers 9 bases. Germline V CDR1 and CDR2: DFQATT, SNEGSKA (reference sequence). With 5 bases clipped from V and 2 bases from J, the junction kept 17 bases outside the gene matches. The CDR3 length is 18 residues. The CDR3 protein is CSAVTAGGLTDLTDTQYF. The DNA of the CDR3 is TGCAGTGCTGTTACAGCGGGGGGCCTTACGGATCTCACAGATACGCAGTATTTT.

This clonotype turned up a few times. V gene TRBV5-6 combines with J gene TRBJ2-1; tentatively, D is TRBD1 (5 bases). The ends were cut back, 3 bases at V and 8 bases at J, with 9 bases in the middle. CDR3 size: 12 residues. Looked up from germline, CDR1 is SGHDT and CDR2 is YYEEEE. CDR3 nucleotide sequence: TGTGCCAGCAGCTCAGGGTGGGATGAGCAGTTCTTC. This codes for CASSSGWDEQFF.

This chain joins TRBV21-1 and TRBJ2-7; whether TRBD2, the table's D call, matches the DNA was not checked. TRBV21-1 is designated a pseudogene. The CDR3 is made up of 15 amino acids. The CDR3 here is CASSRAVAGEDEQYF. The CDR3 nucleotides read TGTGCCAGCAGCCGAGCGGTAGCGGGAGAAGATGAGCAGTACTTC.

This clonotype was observed a few times. This rearrangement joins TRBV11-2 to TRBJ2-3, with 16 bases fitting TRBD2. This CDR3 has 19 amino acids. V shed 5 bases and J 1 base; nucleotides not matched to a gene: 9. CDR1 and CDR2 from the germline V gene are SGHAT and FQNNGV. The CDR3 is CASSPKGLAGGHGTDTQYF. In DNA, the CDR3 is TGTGCCAGCAGCCCTAAGGGACTAGCGGGGGGGCACGGCACAGATACGCAGTATTTT.

This clonotype was detected a few times. V gene TRBV27 combines with J gene TRBJ2-1; 7 bases fit TRBD2. Germline CDR1 reads MNHEY; CDR2 reads SMNVEV (reference sequence). Germline trimming cut 9 bases from V and 0 bases from J; bases unmatched to any gene: 5. The CDR3 extends over 14 amino acids. Written as DNA, the CDR3 is TGTGCCAGAGGGAGGGACCGCTCCTACAATGAGCAGTTCTTC. Encoded protein: CARGRDRSYNEQFF.

There are a few counts of this clonotype. The chain employs TRBV5-6 and TRBJ1-2; perhaps TRBD1 as D (6 bases). There are 14 residues in the CDR3. The V end lost 5 bases, the J end lost 8 bases, and 19 bases lay between the germline ends. Germline CDR1 and CDR2: SGHDT and YYEEEE. CDR3 sequence (DNA): TGTGCCAGCAGAAGACTCGGGGGGGCGTCGGGCTACACCTTC. Its translation: CASRRLGGASGYTF. Full variable domain (rest looked up from reference TRBV5-6 and TRBJ1-2): DAGVTQSPTHLIKTRGQQVTLRCSPKSGHDTVSWYQQALGQGPQFIFQYYEEEERQRGNFPDRFSGHQFPNYSSELNVNALLLGDSALYLCASRRLGGASGYTFGSGTRLTVV.

In its sample, this clonotype was seen a few times. The chain couples TRBV13 to TRBJ2-1; possible D gene TRBD2, 5 bases. The CDR3 totals 15 residues. V was clipped by 4 bases and J by 0 bases, with 10 bases between them. Germline CDR1 and CDR2: PRHDT and FYEKMQ (reference sequence). CDR3 bases: TGTGCCAGCAGCTCGGACTGGAGCTCCTACAATGAGCAGTTCTTC. Encoded protein: CASSSDWSSYNEQFF.

This clonotype was counted many times. The chain uses TRBV29-1 and TRBJ2-2; 8 bases align to TRBD2. Germline CDR1 and CDR2: SQVTM and ANQGSEA. The ends lost 6 bases at V and 3 bases at J; junction bases unmatched: 3. The CDR3 runs 13 residues. The CDR3 loop reads CSVSGRDTGELFF. The CDR3 DNA reads TGCAGCGTGAGCGGGAGAGACACCGGGGAGCTGTTTTTT.

This clonotype was seen many times. The CDR3 DNA reads as TGCGCCAGCAGCCCCACAGGGGCGCACACCGGGGAGCTGTTTTTT. This gives the protein CASSPTGAHTGELFF. The chain uses TRBV5-1 and TRBJ2-2, with TRBD1 matching over 7 bases. CDR3 size: 15 residues. V shed 4 bases, J shed 3 bases, and the junction held 6 bases outside the gene matches. Germline values: CDR1 SGHRS, CDR2 YFSETQ.

This clonotype occurred many times. The genes are TRBV29-1 and TRBJ1-1; D call uncertain. The CDR3 has 12 amino acids. Deletions cut 2 bases from V and 5 bases from J, with 9 bases between. Germline values: CDR1 SQVTM, CDR2 ANQGSEA. CDR3 sequence: CSVETGETEAFF. The CDR3 DNA reads as TGCAGCGTTGAAACCGGCGAGACTGAAGCTTTCTTT.